Below, 17 T cell receptor beta chains from the same sample are listed, as sequenced in a study of blood T cell repertoires in COVID-19. The data were produced by immunoSEQ multiplex PCR, yet TCRdb's version contains in-frame clones alone and is incomplete. The profile covers around 12,000 clones, with about three quarters appearing a single time and approximately 40% taken by the ten largest. The sequenced sample consisted of peripheral blood. Receptors originate from an elderly woman with acute or convalescent COVID-19.

V usage is TRBV27 and J usage is TRBJ2-1; D is perhaps TRBD2 (5 bases). The CDR3 sequence is 13 residues long. From germline, CDR1 is MNHEY and CDR2 SMNVEV (reference sequence). The V end lost 5 bases, the J end lost 9 bases, and 14 bases lay between the germline ends. CDR3 coding DNA: TGTGCCAGCAGTCTTCAACTAGTAGGTGAGCAGTTCTTC. Translated, it gives CASSLQLVGEQFF.

The chain combines TRBV5-3 with TRBJ1-6; perhaps TRBD1 as D (6 bases). TRBV5-3 is filed as an ORF, its function uncertain. V gave up 4 bases and J gave up 6 bases, with 11 bases separating them. The CDR3 runs 14 residues. The CDR3: CARSQQGTNSPLHF. CDR3 DNA: TGTGCCAGAAGCCAACAGGGAACTAATTCACCCCTCCACTTT.

This chain connects TRBV7-6 to TRBJ1-3; 7 bases are shared with TRBD1. Germline CDR1 SGHVS, CDR2 FNYEAQ. The CDR3 sequence is 14 residues long. The junction had 1 base not matched to a gene; V was cut back by 5 bases and J by 0 bases. The CDR3, as DNA: TGTGCCAGCAGCCGGGACAGCTCTGGAAACACCATATATTTT. It encodes CASSRDSSGNTIYF.

V and J are TRBV7-2 and TRBJ1-1; tentative D call: TRBD1 (6 bases). CDR3 size: 13 residues. Trimming took off 4 bases at V and 4 bases at J, with 10 bases between the two ends. Germline-derived CDR1 and CDR2 are SGHTA and FQGNSA. The CDR3 coding sequence is TGTGCCAGCAGCTCAACAGGGAGCACTGAAGCTTTCTTT. Its translation: CASSSTGSTEAFF.

This clone was counted only a few times. The chain combines TRBV7-8 with TRBJ2-7; possible D gene TRBD2, 6 bases. With 1 base removed from V and 1 base from J, the gap between germline ends came to 8 bases. The CDR3 covers 14 residues. Germline CDR1 reads SGHVS; CDR2 reads FQNEAQ. CDR3 in amino acids: CASSLGRESYEQYF. CDR3 DNA sequence: TGTGCCAGCAGCTTAGGGAGGGAATCCTACGAGCAGTACTTC. Full variable domain (missing parts from reference TRBV7-8 and TRBJ2-7): GAGVSQSPRYKVAKRGQDVALRCDPISGHVSLFWYQQALGQGPEFLTYFQNEAQLDKSGLPSDRFFAERPEGSVSTLKIQRTQQEDSAVYLCASSLGRESYEQYFGPGTRLTVT.

This clone is labeled as medium-sized. Here the CDR3 DNA reads TGCGCCAGCAGCTTGGCCGGGGTTTACATGAACACTGAAGCTTTCTTT. This sequence encodes CASSLAGVYMNTEAFF. The gene calls are TRBV5-1 and TRBJ1-1; D gene uncertain. V was cut by 0 bases and J by 0 bases, with 12 bases left in between. This CDR3 has 16 residues. Germline loops: CDR1 SGHRS, CDR2 YFSETQ. Together with reference TRBV5-1 and TRBJ1-1, the CDR3 gives the full variable domain: KAGVTQTPRYLIKTRGQQVTLSCSPISGHRSVSWYQQTPGQGLQFLFEYFSETQRNKGNFPGRFSGRQFSNSRSEMNVSTLELGDSALYLCASSLAGVYMNTEAFFGQGTRLTVV.

This chain uses TRBV5-1 with TRBJ2-1; TRBD1 matches 11 bases. Germline assignment: CDR1 SGHRS and CDR2 YFSETQ. Losses at the gene ends were 2 bases for V and 5 bases for J; bases not matched to a gene: 12. The CDR3 consists of 18 residues. CDR3 region: CASSLLAGWTGGHNEQFF. The DNA of the CDR3 is TGCGCCAGCAGCTTACTTGCTGGCTGGACAGGGGGCCACAATGAGCAGTTCTTC.

The chain couples TRBV4-3 to TRBJ2-2, with TRBD2 matching over 11 bases. This CDR3 has 17 amino acids. The ends lost 0 bases at V and 4 bases at J; junction bases unmatched: 4. The germline gives CDR1 LGHNA, CDR2 YSLEER. CDR3 region: CASSQDYSGGATGELFF. CDR3 DNA sequence: TGCGCCAGCAGCCAAGATTATAGCGGGGGGGCCACCGGGGAGCTGTTTTTT.

This chain links TRBV25-1 with TRBJ2-2, with D unclear. This CDR3 is built from 11 residues. CDR1 MGHDK and CDR2 SYGVNS come from the germline V gene. Trimming left V 8 bases short and J 7 bases short, with 8 bases between. DNA for the CDR3: TGTGCCAGCCTAGGTTACGGGGAGCTGTTTTTT. Protein sequence: CASLGYGELFF.

V usage is TRBV24-1 and J usage is TRBJ1-2; 12 positions agree with TRBD1. V shed 5 bases and J 5 bases; nucleotides not matched to a gene: 5. This CDR3 is 15 amino acids long. Per germline, CDR1 KGHDR and CDR2 SFDVKD. The CDR3 is CATSAGQGAGYGYTF. The CDR3 DNA reads as TGTGCCACCAGTGCGGGACAGGGGGCCGGGTATGGCTACACCTTC.

V and J are TRBV7-9 and TRBJ1-2, with a possible D match to TRBD1 (6 bases). Per germline, CDR1 SEHNR and CDR2 FQNEAQ (reference sequence). V shed 2 bases and J shed 1 base, with 8 bases lying between them. The CDR3 is 14 amino acids. CDR3 loop: CASSLRGNNYGYTF. The CDR3, as DNA: TGTGCCAGCAGCTTAAGGGGGAATAACTATGGCTACACCTTC.

This chain connects TRBV19 to TRBJ1-4; D unresolved. CDR1 and CDR2 (germline): LNHDA, SQIVND (reference sequence). The CDR3 totals 12 residues. Trimming removed 5 bases from V and 4 bases from J, with 5 bases in between. The CDR3: CASSPLNEKLFF. The CDR3 nucleotides read TGTGCCAGTAGTCCCCTTAATGAAAAACTGTTTTTT.

J is TRBJ1-2 and V is TRBV27; a possible D gene is TRBD1 (6 bases). V was clipped by 0 bases and J by 4 bases, with 15 bases between them. Germline loops: CDR1 MNHEY, CDR2 SMNVEV (reference sequence). The CDR3 loop spans 16 amino acids. The DNA for the CDR3 is TGTGCCAGCAGTTTATCCCGCTCACAGGGCTTCTATGGCTACACCTTC. This translates into CASSLSRSQGFYGYTF.

This clone was seen ten or more times. This chain uses TRBV6-1 with TRBJ1-5, with 9 bases lining up with TRBD1. The CDR3 has 16 residues. V lost 1 base to trimming and J lost 7 bases; unmatched junction nucleotides: 8. CDR1 and CDR2 (germline): MNHNS, SASEGT. The CDR3 DNA is TGTGCCAGCAGTGAAGGGGGACAGGGAGGCGGACAGCCCCAGCATTTT. This encodes CASSEGGQGGGQPQHF.

The chain is built from TRBV7-9 and TRBJ2-1, with D hard to call. This CDR3 comprises 14 residues. In germline, CDR1 is SEHNR, CDR2 FQNEAQ (reference sequence). V shed 0 bases and J shed 6 bases, with 9 bases lying between them. The CDR3 sequence: CASSLAFSGNEQFF. The DNA for the CDR3 is TGTGCCAGCAGCTTAGCGTTTTCCGGCAATGAGCAGTTCTTC.

The chain joins TRBV5-8 to TRBJ2-7, with D unclear. V lost 0 bases, J lost 3 bases, and 7 bases lay in between. The germline CDR1 and CDR2 sequences are SGHTS and YDEGEE. This CDR3 is built from 13 residues. The chain's CDR3 is CASSLDTGYEQYF. The CDR3 bases are TGTGCCAGCAGCTTGGACACGGGCTACGAGCAGTACTTC.

V usage is TRBV6-5 and J usage is TRBJ2-7, with D tentatively TRBD2 (6 bases). The CDR3 extends over 16 amino acids. Between the trimmed V and J ends, which lost 1 base and 2 bases, there was a span of 15 bases. Germline assignment: CDR1 MNHEY and CDR2 SVGAGI. CDR3 nucleotides: TGTGCCAGCAGTTACTTCCCGGGACTGAAACCCTACGAGCAGTACTTC. This codes for CASSYFPGLKPYEQYF.